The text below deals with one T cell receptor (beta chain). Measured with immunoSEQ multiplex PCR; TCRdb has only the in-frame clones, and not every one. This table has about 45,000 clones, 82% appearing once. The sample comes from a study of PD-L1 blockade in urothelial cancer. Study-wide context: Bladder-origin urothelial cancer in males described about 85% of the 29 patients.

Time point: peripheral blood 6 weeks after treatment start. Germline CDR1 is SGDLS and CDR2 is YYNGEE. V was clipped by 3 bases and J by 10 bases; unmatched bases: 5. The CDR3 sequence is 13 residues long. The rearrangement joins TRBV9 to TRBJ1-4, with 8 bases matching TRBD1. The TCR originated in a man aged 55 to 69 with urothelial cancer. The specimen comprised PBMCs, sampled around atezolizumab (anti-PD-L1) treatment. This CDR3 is CASSAGQGGKLFF. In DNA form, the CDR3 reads TGTGCCAGCAGCGCCGGACAGGGTGGAAAACTGTTTTTT.